Following are 12 T cell receptor beta chains from one sample sequenced in a study of vaccination and CD4 T cells after COVID-19. The Oncomine TCR Beta short-read assay sequenced DNA from cultured CD4+ T cells. TCRdb re-called the PCR reads through MiXCR, storing one row per CDR3 protein. Of some 8,000 distinct CDR3 sequences listed, roughly 56% are singletons. Treatment reported: roughly 11-day PBMC culture with coronavirus spike peptide pools or control peptides (ViraFEST assay). Antigen specificity for these receptors is unknown. Sequencing input: CD4+ T cells from blood, cultured in vitro. All receptors derive from a human donor who had recovered from COVID-19.

This clonotype was counted a few times. CDR3 amino acids: CASSYNEAGYTF. The DNA for the CDR3 is TGTGCCAGCAGTTACAATGAAGCCGGCTACACCTTC. The chain couples TRBV6-2 or TRBV6-3 to TRBJ1-2, with no clear D. Deletions cut 2 bases from V and 8 bases from J, with 9 bases between. The V gene's germline CDR1 is MNHEY and CDR2 SVGEGT. The CDR3 contains 12 residues.

This clonotype occurred once. The V gene is TRBV5-4, the J gene TRBJ2-1; D unresolved. Trimming took 6 bases from V and 7 from J, leaving 8 bases between them. The CDR3 has 11 residues. CDR1 is SGHNT, CDR2 YYREEE, per germline (reference sequence). This chain's CDR3 is CASTKENEQFF. The DNA for the CDR3 is TGTGCCAGCACCAAGGAGAATGAGCAGTTCTTC. The full variable domain, completed using reference TRBV5-4 and TRBJ2-1, is ETGVTQSPTHLIKTRGQQVTLRCSSQSGHNTVSWYQQALGQGPQFIFQYYREEENGRGNFPPRFSGLQFPNYSSELNVNALELDDSALYLCASTKENEQFFGPGTRLTVL.

The CDR3 DNA is TGTGCCAGCAGTTACAGGGCAGGGGGTCGGAACTATGGCTACACCTTC. Translation gives CASSYRAGGRNYGYTF. The rearrangement joins TRBV6-5 to TRBJ1-2, with 7 bases matching TRBD1. The length of the CDR3 is 16 residues. Germline V gene data show CDR1 as MNHEY and CDR2 as SVGAGI. The junction had 8 bases not matched to a gene; V was cut back by 2 bases and J by 2 bases.

The rearrangement joins TRBV20-1 to TRBJ2-3; D call uncertain. V lost 2 bases and J 1 base, leaving 10 bases between the germline ends. CDR1 is DFQATT and CDR2 is SNEGSKA in the germline V gene (reference sequence). This CDR3 is 14 amino acids long. The CDR3 DNA reads TGCAGTGCTAGACCCCTGGCAGGCACAGATACGCAGTATTTT. Protein: CSARPLAGTDTQYF.

The CDR3 DNA is TGTGCCAGCAGTCCGCAGGGGGTTTTTGGGGCTAACTATGGCTACACCTTC. Its translation is CASSPQGVFGANYGYTF. The V gene is TRBV6-1, the J gene TRBJ1-2; TRBD1 matches 7 bases. Germline lookup yields CDR1 MNHNS and CDR2 SASEGT. V gave up 5 bases and J gave up 0 bases; unmatched junction bases: 12. There are 17 residues in the CDR3.

This chain joins TRBV5-1 and TRBJ1-2, with 7 bases identical to TRBD1. The length of the CDR3 is 16 residues. With V trimmed by 4 bases and J by 6 bases, 15 bases remained unmatched. Germline V gives CDR1 SGHRS, CDR2 YFSETQ. The CDR3 reads CASSISTGRAGDGYTF. The CDR3 nucleotides read TGCGCCAGCAGCATCTCGACAGGGAGAGCGGGTGATGGCTACACCTTC. Complete variable domain (other parts from reference TRBV5-1 and TRBJ1-2): KAGVTQTPRYLIKTRGQQVTLSCSPISGHRSVSWYQQTPGQGLQFLFEYFSETQRNKGNFPGRFSGRQFSNSRSEMNVSTLELGDSALYLCASSISTGRAGDGYTFGSGTRLTVV.

The rearrangement uses TRBV5-8 and TRBJ2-7; 10 positions agree with TRBD2. The CDR3 contains 15 residues. J lost 0 bases, V lost 0 bases, and 0 bases had no gene match. The germline V gene encodes CDR1 SGHTS and CDR2 YDEGEE. The CDR3 DNA follows: TGTGCCAGCAGCTTGGGACTAGCGGGCTCCTACGAGCAGTACTTC. Residues: CASSLGLAGSYEQYF.

The CDR3 bases are TGTGCCAGCAGCCGCATGAGGGGGCGGGAGGGCTACACCTTC. It is translated as CASSRMRGREGYTF. The chain links TRBV7-2 to TRBJ1-2; 7 positions agree with TRBD1. Trimming took 5 bases from V and 8 from J; bases not matched to a gene: 11. The germline CDR1 and CDR2 sequences are SGHTA and FQGNSA. The CDR3 is made up of 14 amino acids. Together with reference TRBV7-2 and TRBJ1-2, the CDR3 gives the full variable domain: GAGVSQSPSNKVTEKGKDVELRCDPISGHTALYWYRQSLGQGLEFLIYFQGNSAPDKSGLPSDRFSAERTGGSVSTLTIQRTQQEDSAVYLCASSRMRGREGYTFGSGTRLTVV.

This clonotype was seen a few times. The genes are TRBV4-1 and TRBJ1-6, with D possibly TRBD1 on 5 matching bases. Germline V gene data show CDR1 as MGHRA and CDR2 as YSYEKL. The CDR3 length is 16 residues. With 1 base removed from V and 5 bases from J, the gap between germline ends came to 12 bases. CDR3 protein: CASSQGLGRDNSPLHF. The CDR3 nucleotides are TGCGCCAGCAGCCAAGGGCTAGGCAGGGATAATTCACCCCTCCACTTT.

This clonotype was observed a handful of times. The genes are TRBV30 and TRBJ1-1, with D tentatively TRBD1 (6 bases). Germline-derived CDR1 and CDR2 are GTSNPN and SVGIG (reference sequence). V shed 0 bases and J shed 3 bases, with 14 bases lying between them. The length of the CDR3 is 15 residues. CDR3 bases: TGTGCCTGGAGTGTACGGCGATCAGGGGACACTGAAGCTTTCTTT. As protein: CAWSVRRSGDTEAFF.

This clonotype was picked up a small number of times. The chain joins TRBV19 to TRBJ1-2; D gene ambiguous. The CDR3 is made up of 13 amino acids. Deletions cut 3 bases from V and 2 bases from J, with 7 bases between. The germline V gene has CDR1 LNHDA and CDR2 SQIVND (reference sequence). CDR3 in amino acids: CASSMGRNYGYTF. The CDR3 DNA sequence: TGTGCCAGTAGTATGGGCAGGAACTATGGCTACACCTTC.

The V gene is TRBV12-5, the J gene TRBJ2-6, with 7 nucleotides matching TRBD1. The V gene's germline CDR1 is LGHNT and CDR2 FRNRAP. V was clipped by 6 bases and J by 0 bases; unmatched bases: 11. This CDR3 is 18 amino acids long. CDR3 amino acids: CASGSPDRRFSGANVLTF. CDR3 nucleotides: TGTGCTAGTGGCTCCCCGGACAGGCGGTTCTCTGGGGCCAACGTCCTGACTTTC.